This record looks at one TCR beta chain sequence and its context. The sample originates from a study of blood T cell repertoires in COVID-19. Study information: COVID-19 samples, acute and convalescent, were from the United States, Italy and Spain. Nucleic acid was either cDNA or gDNA, and it came from T cells, B-cell-depleted T cells, or PBMCs.

Cohort 3 recovered donors had two negative PCRs, clearance, or symptom resolution. Original analysis: Estimates of nucleated cell counts were drawn from the amplification of reference gene primers. Only in-frame clones appear in the TCRdb table, and some are missing; sequencing was by immunoSEQ multiplex PCR. V, J and clone size were drawn from that table, and D and trimming were deduced from the DNA. The sample holds roughly 200,000 clones, 85% seen once. This clonotype was sampled from a man aged 35 to 55 who had recovered from COVID-19. The sequenced sample consisted of PBMCs or T cells enriched from blood (not recorded which).

The CDR3 here is CATRRGQSPTEAFF. DNA of the CDR3: TGTGCCACCCGGCGGGGACAGTCACCCACTGAAGCTTTCTTT. The rearrangement links TRBV27 to TRBJ1-1; TRBD1 aligns across 7 bases. The CDR3 has 14 amino acids. The germline V gene has CDR1 MNHEY and CDR2 SMNVEV (reference sequence). V dropped 10 bases and J dropped 4; count of bases not matched to a gene: 12.